These T cell receptor beta chains were read from a single sample in a study of T cell responses to AZD1222 COVID-19 vaccine. The table came from immunoSEQ multiplex PCR; TCRdb's copy has only in-frame clones and leaves some out. The data hold some 150,000 clones, with 85% to 95% observed a single time. This sample comprised peripheral blood, obtained on day 0 of AZD1222 vaccination. All receptors derive from an adult in good health. The CDR3 runs from the conserved cysteine through the conserved F or W. D genes are given only for firm matches. Only some rows state a clone size, as once, few, many or a class for expanded clones.

J	D	size	V	DNA	CDR3
TRBJ1-5	-	-	TRBV3-1/TRBV3-2	TGTGCCAGCAGCCAAGATTCGGCGGGGGGGAATCAGCCCCAGCATTTT	CASSQDSAGGNQPQHF
TRBJ2-1	-	-	TRBV19	TGTGCCAGTTCTCTATACAATGAGCAGTTCTTC	CASSLYNEQFF
TRBJ1-1	TRBD1	-	TRBV13	TGTGCCAGCAGCCCAGGGGGACGGACTGAAGCTTTCTTT	CASSPGGRTEAFF
TRBJ1-5	-	-	TRBV5-6	TGTGCCAGCAGCCACTCGGGCATGTGGAGCAATCAGCCCCAGCATTTT	CASSHSGMWSNQPQHF
TRBJ2-4	-	-	TRBV6-1	TGTGCCAGCAGTGAAGGAGCGAGGGAGGACATTCAGTACTTC	CASSEGAREDIQYF
TRBJ2-4	TRBD2	-	TRBV4-2	TGTGCCAGCAGCCAAGAACTAGCGGTAGCCAAAAACATTCAGTACTTC	CASSQELAVAKNIQYF
TRBJ1-5	-	-	TRBV2	TGTGCCAGCAGGGGGGGAATCAGCAATCAGCCCCAGCATTTT	CASRGGISNQPQHF
TRBJ2-5	TRBD2	-	TRBV9	TGTGCCAGCAGCTCCCTAGCGGGAAAAGAGACCCAGTACTTC	CASSSLAGKETQYF
TRBJ2-2	-	-	TRBV21-1	TGTGCCAGCAGCAAAGTTTGCGGTACCGGGGAGCTGTTTTTT	CASSKVCGTGELFF
TRBJ1-2	-	-	TRBV7-9	TGTGCCAGCAGCTTAGGGGAGGGGGACGGCTACACCTTC	CASSLGEGDGYTF
TRBJ1-1	TRBD1	-	TRBV18	TGTGCCAGCTCGCCGGGACAGGCCGGCCCTGAAGCTTTCTTT	CASSPGQAGPEAFF
TRBJ2-5	-	-	TRBV18	TGTGCCAGCTCACCACAACAAGGCGTCGGGGAGACCCAGTACTTC	CASSPQQGVGETQYF
TRBJ1-2	TRBD1	-	TRBV20-1	TGCAGTGCTAGTCTGGACAGGGGATATGGCTACACCTTC	CSASLDRGYGYTF
TRBJ2-1	TRBD2	-	TRBV27	TGTGCCAGCAGTTTAAGTTTATGGGGGACTAGCGGCAATGAGCAGTTCTTC	CASSLSLWGTSGNEQFF
TRBJ2-5	TRBD2	-	TRBV7-9	TGTGCCAGCAGCTTAGGGGTCAGGCTAGCGGGAAGAAAGACCCAGTACTTC	CASSLGVRLAGRKTQYF
TRBJ2-7	-	once	TRBV7-9	TGTGCCAGCAGCTTTTTTGGGTTGGGAGCCTCCTACGAGCAGTACTTC	CASSFFGLGASYEQYF
TRBJ1-6	-	-	TRBV5-3	TGTGCCAGAAGCTTGGGACAGAGCTCCTATAATTCACCCCTCCACTTT	CARSLGQSSYNSPLHF
TRBJ1-3	-	-	TRBV12-5	TGTGCTAGTGGTTTGGCCCCATTTTGGTACTCTGGAAACACCATATATTTT	CASGLAPFWYSGNTIYF
TRBJ2-2	-	-	TRBV18	TGTGCCAGCTCACCTGGGGCTACCGGGGAGCTGTTTTTT	CASSPGATGELFF
TRBJ2-7	TRBD1	-	TRBV5-1	TGCGCCAGCAGCTGGGACGCCGGACAGGGAGACTACGAGCAGTACTTC	CASSWDAGQGDYEQYF
TRBJ1-2	-	-	TRBV27	TGTGCCAGCAGTTTCCGGGACATCTATGGCTACACCTTC	CASSFRDIYGYTF
TRBJ1-2	TRBD1	-	TRBV7-9	TGTGCCAGCAGCCCCCGGACAGGGTTTGGCTACACCTTC	CASSPRTGFGYTF
TRBJ1-2	-	-	TRBV5-1	TGCGCCAGCAGCTTGTACAGGGTATCTTCCTATGGCTACACCTTC	CASSLYRVSSYGYTF